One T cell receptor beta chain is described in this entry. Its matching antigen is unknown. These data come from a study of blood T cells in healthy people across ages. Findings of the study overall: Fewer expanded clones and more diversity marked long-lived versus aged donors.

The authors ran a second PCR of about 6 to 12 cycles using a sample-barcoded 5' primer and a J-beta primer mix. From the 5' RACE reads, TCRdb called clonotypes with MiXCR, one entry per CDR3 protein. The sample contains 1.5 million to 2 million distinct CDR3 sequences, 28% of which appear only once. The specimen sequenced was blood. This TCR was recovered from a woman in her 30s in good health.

The CDR3 loop is CASSRGTGACEQYF. CDR3 DNA sequence: TGTGCCAGCAGCCGCGGGACAGGAGCATGCGAGCAGTACTTC. The V gene is TRBV11-2, the J gene TRBJ2-7; the match to TRBD1 covers 8 bases. Germline lookup yields CDR1 SGHAT and CDR2 FQNNGV. The length of the CDR3 is 14 residues. Trimming took 5 bases from V and 6 from J; bases not matched to a gene: 9. The whole variable domain, filled in from reference TRBV11-2 and TRBJ2-7, reads EAGVAQSPRYKIIEKRQSVAFWCNPISGHATLYWYQQILGQGPKLLIQFQNNGVVDDSQLPKDRFSAERLKGVDSTLKIQPAKLEDSAVYLCASSRGTGACEQYFGPGTRLTVT.